A selection of T cell receptor beta chains follows, all from one sample in a study of blood T cell repertoires in COVID-19. Here immunoSEQ multiplex PCR was the method, and the copy in TCRdb shows in-frame clones only, minus some. The sample holds 150,000 to 250,000 clones, roughly four fifths seen once. Sequenced sample: peripheral blood. Receptors originate from a human donor with acute or convalescent COVID-19. The donor label of this sample is uncertain. Each CDR3 is given with its conserved first and last residue. A D gene is named only where the DNA matches it firmly. Only some rows state a clone size, as once, few, many or a class for expanded clones.

D,size,length,J,V,CDR3,DNA
NA,NA,12,TRBJ2-1,TRBV1,CTSSQDPDEQFF,TGCACCAGCAGCCAAGATCCCGATGAGCAGTTCTTC
TRBD2,once,15,TRBJ2-3,TRBV7-8,CASSSPSGRTDTQYF,TGTGCCAGCAGCTCACCTAGCGGACGCACAGATACGCAGTATTTT
TRBD1,once,15,TRBJ1-6,TRBV18,CASSPQDRENSPLHF,TGTGCCAGCTCACCACAAGACAGGGAAAATTCACCCCTCCACTTT
NA,NA,17,TRBJ1-5,TRBV28,CASSPPPRVRSNQPQHF,TGTGCCAGCAGTCCTCCTCCCAGGGTTCGTAGCAATCAGCCCCAGCATTTT
TRBD1,NA,15,TRBJ2-7,TRBV27,CASSTDRGLSYEQYF,TGTGCCAGCAGCACCGACAGGGGGCTATCCTACGAGCAGTACTTC
NA,NA,16,TRBJ2-1,TRBV7-7,CASSLVMGGGDNEQFF,TGTGCCAGCAGCTTAGTTATGGGAGGGGGAGACAATGAGCAGTTCTTC
TRBD2,NA,15,TRBJ2-1,TRBV9,CASSARLAGVGEQFF,TGTGCCAGCAGCGCCCGACTAGCGGGAGTGGGTGAGCAGTTCTTC
TRBD1,few,16,TRBJ1-4,TRBV19,CASSVGQGPTNEKLFF,TGTGCCAGTAGTGTGGGACAGGGGCCAACTAATGAAAAACTGTTTTTT
TRBD2,NA,16,TRBJ2-3,TRBV15,CATSGELAGGTDTQYF,TGTGCCACCAGCGGAGAGCTAGCGGGAGGCACAGATACGCAGTATTTT
NA,NA,14,TRBJ1-1,TRBV10-2,CASKMDTLNTEAFF,TGCGCCAGCAAGATGGACACTTTGAACACTGAAGCTTTCTTT
NA,NA,12,TRBJ2-3,TRBV11-2,CASSLDRDTQYF,TGTGCCAGCAGCTTAGATCGAGATACGCAGTATTTT
NA,NA,15,TRBJ2-3,TRBV27,CASSFPGRGTDTQYF,TGTGCCAGCAGTTTTCCAGGCAGGGGTACAGATACGCAGTATTTT
NA,NA,14,TRBJ1-6,TRBV6-5,CASSFLEFVSPLHF,TGTGCCAGCAGTTTTTTAGAGTTTGTTTCACCCCTCCACTTT
TRBD2,NA,14,TRBJ2-1,TRBV7-2,CASSLGLAENEQFF,TGTGCCAGCAGCTTGGGACTAGCAGAAAATGAGCAGTTCTTC
NA,NA,14,TRBJ2-7,TRBV27,CASSPFGTSYEQYF,TGTGCCAGCAGTCCCTTCGGGACATCCTACGAGCAGTACTTC
NA,NA,15,TRBJ1-5,TRBV2,CASSESGYSNQPQHF,TGTGCCAGCAGTGAATCGGGATATAGCAATCAGCCCCAGCATTTT
NA,NA,16,TRBJ1-3,TRBV9,CASSVGPQGPGNTIYF,TGTGCCAGCAGCGTGGGGCCCCAGGGTCCTGGAAACACCATATATTTT
NA,NA,12,TRBJ2-5,TRBV10-3,CAIAETQETQYF,TGTGCCATCGCGGAGACCCAAGAGACCCAGTACTTC
TRBD2,NA,14,TRBJ2-5,TRBV19,CASSTRGEDMAQYF,TGTGCCAGTAGTACCCGGGGGGAGGATATGGCCCAGTACTTC
NA,NA,14,TRBJ2-2,TRBV30,CAWSGWTDTGELFF,TGTGCCTGGAGTGGCTGGACTGACACCGGGGAGCTGTTTTTT
NA,NA,13,TRBJ2-1,TRBV11-3,CASSLGTNYEQFF,TGTGCCAGCAGCTTAGGGACTAACTATGAGCAGTTCTTC
NA,NA,16,TRBJ2-2,TRBV7-9,CASSLWTAPNTGELFF,TGTGCCAGCAGCCTCTGGACAGCCCCGAACACCGGGGAGCTGTTTTTT
TRBD2,once,15,TRBJ2-3,TRBV2,CASNGLAGGPDTQYF,TGTGCCAGCAACGGACTAGCGGGAGGGCCAGATACGCAGTATTTT
TRBD1,NA,16,TRBJ2-7,TRBV24-1,CATSAGRTGGVGEQYF,TGTGCCACCAGTGCCGGACGGACAGGGGGAGTTGGCGAGCAGTACTTC
TRBD1,NA,16,TRBJ1-6,TRBV10-1,CASSGGQCGVSSPLHF,TGCGCCAGCAGTGGGGGACAGTGTGGGGTTTCGTCACCCCTCCACTTT
TRBD2,once,15,TRBJ2-7,TRBV27,CASSPLSGPPYEQYF,TGTGCCAGCAGTCCCCTTAGCGGGCCTCCCTACGAGCAGTACTTC
TRBD2,NA,15,TRBJ2-7,TRBV9,CASSRGDGGSYEQYF,TGTGCCAGCAGCCGGGGGGACGGTGGGTCCTACGAGCAGTACTTC